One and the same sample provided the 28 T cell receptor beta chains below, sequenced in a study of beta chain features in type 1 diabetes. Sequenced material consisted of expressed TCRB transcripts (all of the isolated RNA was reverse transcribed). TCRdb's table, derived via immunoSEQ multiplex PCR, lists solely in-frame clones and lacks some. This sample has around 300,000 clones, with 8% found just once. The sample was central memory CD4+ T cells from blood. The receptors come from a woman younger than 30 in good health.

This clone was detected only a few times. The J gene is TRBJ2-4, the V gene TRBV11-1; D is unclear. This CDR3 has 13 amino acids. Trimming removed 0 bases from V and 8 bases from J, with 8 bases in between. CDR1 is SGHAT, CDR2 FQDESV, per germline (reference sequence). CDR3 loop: CASSLAFGHIQYF. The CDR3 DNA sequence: TGTGCCAGCAGCTTAGCGTTCGGGCACATTCAGTACTTC.

The CDR3 DNA sequence: TGTGCCAGCAGCGTAGACCCATCCCCGACAGGGGGCTCTGAAAAACTGTTTTTT. Its translation is CASSVDPSPTGGSEKLFF. The chain links TRBV9 to TRBJ1-4; 10 positions agree with TRBD1. Germline CDR1 is SGDLS and CDR2 is YYNGEE. The CDR3 is 18 residues long. Trimming cost V 0 bases and J 7 bases; bases outside gene matches: 12.

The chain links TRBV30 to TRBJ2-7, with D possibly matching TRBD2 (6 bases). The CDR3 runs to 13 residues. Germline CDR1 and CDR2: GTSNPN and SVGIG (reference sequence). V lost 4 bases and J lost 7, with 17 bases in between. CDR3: CAWTLGTLGEQYF. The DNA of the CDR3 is TGTGCCTGGACTCTCGGGACTCTTGGGGAGCAGTACTTC.

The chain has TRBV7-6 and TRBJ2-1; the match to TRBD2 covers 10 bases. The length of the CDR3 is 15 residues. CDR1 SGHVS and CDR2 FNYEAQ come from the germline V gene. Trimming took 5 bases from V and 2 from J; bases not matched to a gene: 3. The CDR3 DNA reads TGTGCCAGCAGCGAAGGACTAGCGGCCTACAATGAGCAGTTCTTC. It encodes CASSEGLAAYNEQFF.

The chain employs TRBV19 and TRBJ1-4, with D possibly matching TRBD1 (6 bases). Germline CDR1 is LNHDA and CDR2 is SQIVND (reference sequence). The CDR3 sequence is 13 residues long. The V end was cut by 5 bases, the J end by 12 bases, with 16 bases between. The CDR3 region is CASSGRKDSELFF. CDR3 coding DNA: TGTGCCAGTAGTGGGCGAAAGGACAGCGAACTGTTTTTT.

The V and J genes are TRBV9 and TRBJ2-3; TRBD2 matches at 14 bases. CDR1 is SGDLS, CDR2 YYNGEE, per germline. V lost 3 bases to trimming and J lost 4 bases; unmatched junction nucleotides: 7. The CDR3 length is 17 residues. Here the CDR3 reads CASSDGGLAGVADTQYF. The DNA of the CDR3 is TGTGCCAGCAGCGATGGGGGACTAGCGGGAGTGGCAGATACGCAGTATTTT.

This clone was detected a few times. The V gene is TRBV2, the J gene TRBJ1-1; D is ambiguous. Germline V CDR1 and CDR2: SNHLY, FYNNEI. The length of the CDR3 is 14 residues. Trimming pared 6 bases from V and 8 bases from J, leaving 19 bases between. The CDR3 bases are TGTGCCAGCAGCCGACGGGGTGTCTCGGACGAAGCTTTCTTT. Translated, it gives CASSRRGVSDEAFF.

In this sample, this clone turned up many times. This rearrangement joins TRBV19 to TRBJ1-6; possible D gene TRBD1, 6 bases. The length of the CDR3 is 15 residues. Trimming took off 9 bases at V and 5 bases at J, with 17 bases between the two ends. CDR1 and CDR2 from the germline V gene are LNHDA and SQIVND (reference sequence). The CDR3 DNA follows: TGTGCCAGCCGGAGGGGGAGTCTAGATAATTCACCCCTCCACTTT. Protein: CASRRGSLDNSPLHF.

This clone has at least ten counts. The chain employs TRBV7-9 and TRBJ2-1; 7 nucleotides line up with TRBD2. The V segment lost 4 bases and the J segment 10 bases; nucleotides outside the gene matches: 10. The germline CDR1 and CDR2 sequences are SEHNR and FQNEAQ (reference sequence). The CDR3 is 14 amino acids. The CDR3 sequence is CASSSRTAGDEQFF. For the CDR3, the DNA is TGTGCCAGCAGCTCCAGGACCGCGGGGGACGAGCAGTTCTTC.

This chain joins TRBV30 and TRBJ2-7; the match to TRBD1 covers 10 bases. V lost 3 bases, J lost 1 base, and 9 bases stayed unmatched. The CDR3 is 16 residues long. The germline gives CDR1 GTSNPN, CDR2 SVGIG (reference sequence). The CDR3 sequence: CAWRGFGTGASYEQYF. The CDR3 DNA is TGTGCCTGGAGAGGATTCGGGACAGGGGCGTCCTACGAGCAGTACTTC. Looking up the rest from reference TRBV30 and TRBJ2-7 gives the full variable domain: SQTIHQWPATLVQPVGSPLSLECTVEGTSNPNLYWYRQAAGRGLQLLFYSVGIGQISSEVPQNLSASRPQDRQFILSSKKLLLSDSGFYLCAWRGFGTGASYEQYFGPGTRLTVT.

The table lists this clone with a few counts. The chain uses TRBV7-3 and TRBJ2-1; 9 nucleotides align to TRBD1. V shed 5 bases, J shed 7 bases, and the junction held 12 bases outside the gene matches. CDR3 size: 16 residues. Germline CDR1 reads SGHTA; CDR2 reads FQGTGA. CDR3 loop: CASSRTTGGALNEQFF. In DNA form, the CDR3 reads TGTGCCAGCAGCCGTACTACAGGGGGCGCCCTGAATGAGCAGTTCTTC.

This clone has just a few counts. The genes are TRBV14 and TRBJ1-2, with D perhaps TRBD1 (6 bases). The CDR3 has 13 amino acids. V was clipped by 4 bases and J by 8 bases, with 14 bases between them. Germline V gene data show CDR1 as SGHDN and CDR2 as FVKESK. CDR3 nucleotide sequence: TGTGCCAGCAGCCGGCGACAGGTCGACGGCTACACCTTC. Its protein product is CASSRRQVDGYTF.

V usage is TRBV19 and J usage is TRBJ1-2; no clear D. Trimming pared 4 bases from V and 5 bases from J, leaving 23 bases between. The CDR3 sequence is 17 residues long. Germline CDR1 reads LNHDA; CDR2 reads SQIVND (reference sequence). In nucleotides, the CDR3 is TGTGCCAGTAGTACTCTTTCGACAAGACTATGGATTTATGGCTACACCTTC. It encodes CASSTLSTRLWIYGYTF.

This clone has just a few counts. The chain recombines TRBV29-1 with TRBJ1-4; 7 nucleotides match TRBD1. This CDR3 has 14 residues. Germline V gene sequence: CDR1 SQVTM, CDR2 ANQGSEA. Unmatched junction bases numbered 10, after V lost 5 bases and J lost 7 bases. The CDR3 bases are TGCAGCGTTCGAGGGGGGACAGAAGGTGAAAAACTGTTTTTT. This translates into CSVRGGTEGEKLFF.

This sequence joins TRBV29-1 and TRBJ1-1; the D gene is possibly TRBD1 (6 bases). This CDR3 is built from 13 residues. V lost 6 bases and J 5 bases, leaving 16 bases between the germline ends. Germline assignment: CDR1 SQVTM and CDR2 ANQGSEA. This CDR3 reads CSVAFEGGTEAFF. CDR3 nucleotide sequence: TGCAGCGTCGCGTTCGAGGGGGGTACTGAAGCTTTCTTT.

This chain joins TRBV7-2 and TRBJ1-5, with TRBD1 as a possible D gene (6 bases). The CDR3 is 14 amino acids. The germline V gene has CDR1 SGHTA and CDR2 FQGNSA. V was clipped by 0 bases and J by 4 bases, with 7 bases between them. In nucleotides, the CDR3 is TGTGCCAGCAGCTTAGCAGGGGGGAATCAGCCCCAGCATTTT. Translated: CASSLAGGNQPQHF.

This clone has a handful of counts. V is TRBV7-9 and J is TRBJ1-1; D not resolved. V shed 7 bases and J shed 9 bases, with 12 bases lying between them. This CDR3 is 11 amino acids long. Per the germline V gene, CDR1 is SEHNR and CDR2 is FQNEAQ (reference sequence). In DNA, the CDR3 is TGTGCCAGCATCTCCGGGATACAAGCTTTCTTT. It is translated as CASISGIQAFF.

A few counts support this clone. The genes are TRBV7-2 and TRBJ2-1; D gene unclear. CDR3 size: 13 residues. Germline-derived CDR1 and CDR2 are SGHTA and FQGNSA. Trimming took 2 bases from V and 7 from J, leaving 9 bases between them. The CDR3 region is CASSLSVRNEQFF. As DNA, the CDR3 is TGTGCCAGCAGCTTATCGGTTAGGAATGAGCAGTTCTTC. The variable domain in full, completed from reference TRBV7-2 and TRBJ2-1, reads GAGVSQSPSNKVTEKGKDVELRCDPISGHTALYWYRQSLGQGLEFLIYFQGNSAPDKSGLPSDRFSAERTGGSVSTLTIQRTQQEDSAVYLCASSLSVRNEQFFGPGTRLTVL.

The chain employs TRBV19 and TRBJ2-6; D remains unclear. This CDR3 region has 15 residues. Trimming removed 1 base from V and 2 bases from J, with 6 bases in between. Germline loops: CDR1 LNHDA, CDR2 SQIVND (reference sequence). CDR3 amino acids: CASSIGGPGANVLTF. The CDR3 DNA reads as TGTGCCAGTAGTATAGGTGGGCCTGGGGCCAACGTCCTGACTTTC.

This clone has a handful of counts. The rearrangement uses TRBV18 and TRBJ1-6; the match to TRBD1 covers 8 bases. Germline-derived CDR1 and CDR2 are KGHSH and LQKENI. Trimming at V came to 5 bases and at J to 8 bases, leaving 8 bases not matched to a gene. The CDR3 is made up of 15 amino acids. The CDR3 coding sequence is TGTGCCAGCTCATCAGCAGGGGGCAGTGATTCACCCCTCCACTTT. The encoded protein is CASSSAGGSDSPLHF.

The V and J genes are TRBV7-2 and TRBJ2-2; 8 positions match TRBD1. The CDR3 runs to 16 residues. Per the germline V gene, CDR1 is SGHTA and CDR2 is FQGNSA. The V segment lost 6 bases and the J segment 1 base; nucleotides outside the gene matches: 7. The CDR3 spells CASSRYGQGNTGELFF. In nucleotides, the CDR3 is TGTGCCAGCAGTCGTTACGGACAGGGGAACACCGGGGAGCTGTTTTTT. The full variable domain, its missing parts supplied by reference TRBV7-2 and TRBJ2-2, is GAGVSQSPSNKVTEKGKDVELRCDPISGHTALYWYRQSLGQGLEFLIYFQGNSAPDKSGLPSDRFSAERTGGSVSTLTIQRTQQEDSAVYLCASSRYGQGNTGELFFGEGSRLTVL.

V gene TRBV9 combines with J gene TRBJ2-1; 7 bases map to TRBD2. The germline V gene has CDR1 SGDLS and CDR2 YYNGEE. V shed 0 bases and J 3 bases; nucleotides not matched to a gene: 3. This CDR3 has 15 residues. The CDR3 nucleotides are TGTGCCAGCAGCGTAGAAAGCGGGAACTACAATGAGCAGTTCTTC. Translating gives CASSVESGNYNEQFF.

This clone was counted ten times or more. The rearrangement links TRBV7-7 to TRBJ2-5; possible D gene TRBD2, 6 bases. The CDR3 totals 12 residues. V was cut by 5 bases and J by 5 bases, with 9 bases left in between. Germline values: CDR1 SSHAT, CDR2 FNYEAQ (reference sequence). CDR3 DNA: TGTGCCAGCAGCGCGGGGAGTGAGACCCAGTACTTC. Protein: CASSAGSETQYF. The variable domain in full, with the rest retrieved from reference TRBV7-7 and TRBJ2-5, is GAGVSQSPRYKVTKRGQDVTLRCDPISSHATLYWYQQALGQGPEFLTYFNYEAQPDKSGLPSDRFSAERPEGSISTLTIQRTEQRDSAMYRCASSAGSETQYFGPGTRLLVL.

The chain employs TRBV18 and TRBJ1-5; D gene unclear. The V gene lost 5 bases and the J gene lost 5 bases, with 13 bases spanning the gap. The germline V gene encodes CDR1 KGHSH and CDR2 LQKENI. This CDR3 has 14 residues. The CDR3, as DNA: TGTGCCAGCTCAACTACAAGTAATGATCAGCCCCAGCATTTT. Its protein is CASSTTSNDQPQHF.

The CDR3 sequence: CASSLSRTGKYNSPLHF. The CDR3 DNA follows: TGTGCCAGCAGTTTATCGAGGACGGGCAAATATAATTCACCCCTCCACTTT. The V and J genes are TRBV27 and TRBJ1-6, with no clear D. Looked up from germline, CDR1 is MNHEY and CDR2 is SMNVEV (reference sequence). The CDR3 runs 17 residues. Trimming took 0 bases from V and 4 from J, leaving 13 bases between them.

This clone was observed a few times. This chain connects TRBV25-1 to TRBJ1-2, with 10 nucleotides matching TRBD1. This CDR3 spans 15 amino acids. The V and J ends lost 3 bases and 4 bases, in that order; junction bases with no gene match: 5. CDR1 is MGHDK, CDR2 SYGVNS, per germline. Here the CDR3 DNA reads TGTGCCAGCAGTGACCCGGGACAGGGGACCTATGGCTACACCTTC. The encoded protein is CASSDPGQGTYGYTF.

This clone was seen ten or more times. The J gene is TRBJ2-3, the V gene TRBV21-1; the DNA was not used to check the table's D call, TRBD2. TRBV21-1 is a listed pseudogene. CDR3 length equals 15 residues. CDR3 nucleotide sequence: TGTGCCAGCACCATAAACGACGGACTAGCGGGAGGGCCGTATTTT. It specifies CASTINDGLAGGPYF.

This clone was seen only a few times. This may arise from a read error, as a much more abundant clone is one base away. This CDR3 reads CASTSLSGANVLTF. In DNA, the CDR3 is TGTGCCAGCACTTCCCTCTCTGGGGCCAACGTCCTGACTTTC. The V and J genes are TRBV6-5 and TRBJ2-6; unclear D gene. This CDR3 spans 14 amino acids. Trimming cost V 7 bases and J 0 bases, with 7 bases left between them. Germline assignment: CDR1 MNHEY and CDR2 SVGAGI.